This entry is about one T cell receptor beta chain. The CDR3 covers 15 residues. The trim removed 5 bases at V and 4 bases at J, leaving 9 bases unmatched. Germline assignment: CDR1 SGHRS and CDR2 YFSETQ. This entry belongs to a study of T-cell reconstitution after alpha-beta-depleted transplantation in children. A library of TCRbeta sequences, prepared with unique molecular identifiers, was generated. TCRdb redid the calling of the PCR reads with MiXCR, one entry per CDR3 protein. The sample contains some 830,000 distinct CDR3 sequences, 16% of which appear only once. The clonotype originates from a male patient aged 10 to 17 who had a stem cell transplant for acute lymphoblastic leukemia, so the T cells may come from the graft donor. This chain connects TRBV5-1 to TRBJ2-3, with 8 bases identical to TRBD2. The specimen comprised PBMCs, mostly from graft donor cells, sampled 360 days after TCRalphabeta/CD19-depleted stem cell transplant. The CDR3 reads CASRISGEVADTQYF. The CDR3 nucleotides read TGCGCCAGCAGAATTAGCGGGGAGGTAGCAGATACGCAGTATTTT.